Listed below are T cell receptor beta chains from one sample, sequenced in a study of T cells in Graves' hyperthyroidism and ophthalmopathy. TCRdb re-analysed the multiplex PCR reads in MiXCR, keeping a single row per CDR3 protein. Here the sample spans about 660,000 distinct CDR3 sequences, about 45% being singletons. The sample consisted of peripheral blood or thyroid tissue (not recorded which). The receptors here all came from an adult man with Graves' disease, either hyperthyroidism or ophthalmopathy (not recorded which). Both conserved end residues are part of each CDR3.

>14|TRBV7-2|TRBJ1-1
CASSLNAGSTEAFF
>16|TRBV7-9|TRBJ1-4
CASSEVQGATNEKLFF
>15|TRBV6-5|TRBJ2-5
CASSRPLPGGETQYF
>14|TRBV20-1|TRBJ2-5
CSVSATGAGETQYF
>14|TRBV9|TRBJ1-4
CASSRDRVHEKLFF
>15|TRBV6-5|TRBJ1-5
CAISYDPQGGLPQHF
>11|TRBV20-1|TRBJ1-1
CSASQGAVAFF
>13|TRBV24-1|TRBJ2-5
CATSDPLKETQYF
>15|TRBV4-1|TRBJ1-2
CASSQLVGAGYGYTF
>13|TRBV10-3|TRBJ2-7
CAISERRDYEQYF